These 11 T cell receptor beta chains originate from one sample sequenced in a study of shared clonotypes between healthy human individuals. Generated by immunoSEQ multiplex PCR, the TCRdb table keeps only in-frame clones and is missing some. The data show 500,000 to 550,000 clones, with 90% to 97% seen just once and nearly 0.065% held by the top ten. Sequencing was performed on naive CD4+ T cells sorted from blood. Subset denoted: CD45RA+ positively selected. These receptors were collected from a woman in her 30s in good health.

The gene calls are TRBV28 and TRBJ2-1; D not resolved. V lost 6 bases, J lost 2 bases, and 2 bases lay in between. CDR3 length: 11 amino acids. Germline-derived CDR1 and CDR2 are MDHEN and SYDVKM. DNA for the CDR3: TGTGCCAGCAGAACCTACAATGAGCAGTTCTTC. Encoded protein: CASRTYNEQFF.

The chain employs TRBV7-2 and TRBJ2-3; 10 positions agree with TRBD2. CDR3 length equals 16 residues. Germline V CDR1 and CDR2: SGHTA, FQGNSA. After removal of 7 bases from V and 2 bases from J, the junction contained 9 bases not matched to a gene. The DNA for the CDR3 is TGTGCCAGCACGACCGCTAGCGGGAGTTACACAGATACGCAGTATTTT. Amino acids: CASTTASGSYTDTQYF.

The rearrangement uses TRBV5-1 and TRBJ1-4, with no clear D. V was clipped by 4 bases and J by 0 bases, with 13 bases between them. The CDR3 sequence is 16 residues long. Germline V CDR1 and CDR2: SGHRS, YFSETQ. The CDR3 region is CASSDWNSATNEKLFF. Written as DNA, the CDR3 is TGCGCCAGCAGCGATTGGAACTCTGCAACTAATGAAAAACTGTTTTTT.

The rearrangement uses TRBV19 and TRBJ2-7; 7 bases map to TRBD1. The V gene's germline CDR1 is LNHDA and CDR2 SQIVND (reference sequence). Germline trimming cut 2 bases from V and 6 bases from J; bases unmatched to any gene: 13. The CDR3 consists of 16 residues. CDR3 nucleotide sequence: TGTGCCAGTAGTATAAGAACAGGGGTAGGAGAACTCGAGCAGTACTTC. Translated, it gives CASSIRTGVGELEQYF.

V usage is TRBV7-2 and J usage is TRBJ2-7; 8 positions match TRBD2. Germline V CDR1 and CDR2: SGHTA, FQGNSA. There are 15 residues in the CDR3. Germline trimming cut 4 bases from V and 7 bases from J; bases unmatched to any gene: 12. Here the CDR3 DNA reads TGTGCCAGCAGCTCCTTAGCGGGACTTATGACGGAGCAGTACTTC. Translating gives CASSSLAGLMTEQYF.

This chain joins TRBV28 and TRBJ2-5, with a tentative D call TRBD2 (6 bases). The J call is doubtful: the DNA matches TRBJ2-7 better. The CDR3 runs to 15 residues. Germline lookup yields CDR1 MDHEN and CDR2 SYDVKM. This CDR3 is CASSRVAGSSYEQYF. Written as DNA, the CDR3 is TGTGCCAGCAGTCGAGTGGCGGGATCATCCTACGAGCAGTACTTC.

The chain carries TRBV5-1 and TRBJ2-4; 10 bases are shared with TRBD2. This CDR3 spans 17 amino acids. Germline V gene data show CDR1 as SGHRS and CDR2 as YFSETQ. J gave up 6 bases and V 0 bases, and 9 bases lay outside the gene matches. CDR3 in DNA: TGCGCCAGCAGCTTGGATCTAGCGGGAGCGCCGGGAAACATTCAGTACTTC. It encodes CASSLDLAGAPGNIQYF.

The CDR3 loop is CATSNTGGSSGNTIYF. The CDR3 DNA is TGTGCCACCAGCAATACAGGGGGTAGCTCTGGAAACACCATATATTTT. This chain uses TRBV15 with TRBJ1-3; 8 positions agree with TRBD1. CDR1 and CDR2 from the germline V gene are LNHNV and YYDKDF (reference sequence). This CDR3 spans 16 amino acids. The V and J ends lost 4 bases and 0 bases, in that order; junction bases with no gene match: 5. The complete variable domain, with remaining parts taken from reference TRBV15 and TRBJ1-3, reads DAMVIQNPRYQVTQFGKPVTLSCSQTLNHNVMYWYQQKSSQAPKLLFHYYDKDFNNEADTPDNFQSRRPNTSFCFLDIRSPGLGDTAMYLCATSNTGGSSGNTIYFGEGSWLTVV.

This clone was seen once. V and J are TRBV7-9 and TRBJ1-3; D unclear. The germline CDR1 and CDR2 sequences are SEHNR and FQNEAQ (reference sequence). The V gene lost 3 bases and the J gene lost 3 bases, with 12 bases spanning the gap. The CDR3 has 15 amino acids. This CDR3 is CASSFKGLGGNTIYF. CDR3 DNA: TGTGCCAGCAGCTTTAAGGGTTTAGGTGGAAACACCATATATTTT.

This clone appeared a few times. The chain uses TRBV7-3 and TRBJ2-1; D ambiguous. V lost 1 base and J lost 10, with 17 bases in between. CDR1 and CDR2 from the germline V gene are SGHTA and FQGTGA. The CDR3 has 15 amino acids. CDR3 in amino acids: CASSLSGRTPSEQFF. The CDR3, as DNA: TGTGCCAGCAGCTTAAGTGGTAGAACCCCATCCGAGCAGTTCTTC.

This rearrangement joins TRBV29-1 to TRBJ1-1, with 7 bases matching TRBD1. The junction had 10 bases not matched to a gene; V was cut back by 7 bases and J by 5 bases. Per the germline V gene, CDR1 is SQVTM and CDR2 is ANQGSEA. The CDR3 length is 13 residues. The CDR3 region has the DNA TGCAGCGCGTCCCGGGACAGTCGGACTGAAGCTTTCTTT. Protein sequence: CSASRDSRTEAFF.